What follows are 22 T cell receptor beta chains derived from one specimen sequenced in a study of cytomegalovirus exposure and HLA in healthy donors. 60 Vbeta and 13 Jbeta primers were used in PCR. Produced via immunoSEQ multiplex PCR; TCRdb's table is partial and in-frame only. The sample has over 100,000 clones. The sequenced material came from PBMCs. The source is a man aged 35-49 years in good health and CMV-seropositive.

This chain links TRBV6-5 with TRBJ2-7, with 11 positions matching TRBD2. CDR3 length equals 14 residues. Germline V lookup: CDR1 MNHEY, CDR2 SVGAGI. The V and J ends lost 6 bases and 2 bases, in that order; junction bases with no gene match: 3. Here the CDR3 reads CASRIAGGPYEQYF. The CDR3 DNA reads as TGTGCCAGCAGGATAGCGGGAGGGCCCTACGAGCAGTACTTC.

The chain uses TRBV2 and TRBJ2-7; 7 positions agree with TRBD1. V shed 6 bases, J shed 1 base, and the junction held 9 bases outside the gene matches. From germline, CDR1 is SNHLY and CDR2 FYNNEI. This CDR3 region has 15 residues. The CDR3 reads CASRGPGQRSYEQYF. The CDR3 nucleotides are TGTGCCAGCAGAGGGCCGGGACAGAGGTCCTACGAGCAGTACTTC.

V and J are TRBV7-9 and TRBJ2-2; a possible D gene is TRBD1 (6 bases). This CDR3 comprises 14 residues. The germline CDR1 and CDR2 sequences are SEHNR and FQNEAQ (reference sequence). V lost 5 bases and J 4 bases, leaving 11 bases between the germline ends. The CDR3 coding sequence is TGTGCCAGCAGCCCACAGGGCAGCACCGGGGAGCTGTTTTTT. Translating it yields CASSPQGSTGELFF.

The V call is TRBV19, the J call TRBJ1-1; 11 bases line up with TRBD1. The CDR3 covers 17 residues. CDR1 is LNHDA and CDR2 is SQIVND in the germline V gene (reference sequence). Germline trimming cut 2 bases from V and 5 bases from J; bases unmatched to any gene: 10. Here the CDR3 DNA reads TGTGCCAGTAGTATACCGCTACCGGGACAGGGGGGGACTGAAGCTTTCTTT. As protein: CASSIPLPGQGGTEAFF.

The chain couples TRBV6-5 to TRBJ1-1; D gene unclear. V gave up 7 bases and J gave up 1 base, with 7 bases separating them. CDR3 length: 12 residues. Germline values: CDR1 MNHEY, CDR2 SVGAGI. CDR3 loop: CASMRANTEAFF. DNA of the CDR3: TGTGCCAGCATGCGGGCGAACACTGAAGCTTTCTTT.

This rearrangement joins TRBV27 to TRBJ2-2, with TRBD2 identical over 10 bases. The junction had 6 bases not matched to a gene; V was cut back by 6 bases and J by 2 bases. The CDR3 has 16 residues. Germline CDR1 is MNHEY and CDR2 is SMNVEV (reference sequence). CDR3: CASRFLAGVNTGELFF. The CDR3 bases are TGTGCCAGCAGGTTTCTAGCGGGAGTAAACACCGGGGAGCTGTTTTTT.

The gene calls are TRBV7-9 and TRBJ1-1; 10 bases are shared with TRBD1. Per the germline V gene, CDR1 is SEHNR and CDR2 is FQNEAQ (reference sequence). Trimming cost V 8 bases and J 4 bases; bases outside gene matches: 4. This CDR3 contains 13 residues. The CDR3 region is CASGGQGSTEAFF. The CDR3 coding sequence is TGTGCCAGCGGGGGACAGGGGTCCACTGAAGCTTTCTTT.

CDR3 in amino acids: CASSPRTGDGNTIYF. CDR3 DNA sequence: TGTGCCAGCTCACCAAGGACAGGGGATGGAAACACCATATATTTT. The chain has TRBV18 and TRBJ1-3; 9 bases are a match to TRBD1. This CDR3 region has 15 residues. CDR1 KGHSH and CDR2 LQKENI come from the germline V gene. V shed 2 bases and J 3 bases; nucleotides not matched to a gene: 2.

The CDR3 bases are TGTGCCAGCAGCCCTCTCTTTGCAACTAATGAAAAACTGTTTTTT. As protein: CASSPLFATNEKLFF. J is TRBJ1-4 and V is TRBV14; D unclear. Germline V lookup: CDR1 SGHDN, CDR2 FVKESK. This CDR3 spans 15 amino acids. V was shortened by 4 bases and J by 0 bases, with 9 bases between the two germline ends.

V usage is TRBV19 and J usage is TRBJ1-2; no definite D call. Germline CDR1 is LNHDA and CDR2 is SQIVND (reference sequence). The CDR3 consists of 11 residues. V lost 9 bases, J lost 8 bases, and 13 bases lay in between. The CDR3: CARVLYLGYTF. In DNA, the CDR3 is TGTGCCAGGGTTCTCTATTTGGGCTACACCTTC. Together with reference TRBV19 and TRBJ1-2, the CDR3 gives the full variable domain: DGGITQSPKYLFRKEGQNVTLSCEQNLNHDAMYWYRQDPGQGLRLIYYSQIVNDFQKGDIAEGYSVSREKKESFPLTVTSAQKNPTAFYLCARVLYLGYTFGSGTRLTVV.

This chain joins TRBV7-2 and TRBJ2-7, with TRBD1 matching over 8 bases. The CDR3 consists of 15 residues. The germline gives CDR1 SGHTA, CDR2 FQGNSA. The V segment lost 3 bases and the J segment 6 bases; nucleotides outside the gene matches: 10. CDR3 sequence: CASSLMGRGLGEQYF. CDR3 DNA sequence: TGTGCCAGCAGCTTGATGGGCAGGGGGCTGGGCGAGCAGTACTTC. Full variable domain (outside the CDR3, taken from reference TRBV7-2 and TRBJ2-7): GAGVSQSPSNKVTEKGKDVELRCDPISGHTALYWYRQSLGQGLEFLIYFQGNSAPDKSGLPSDRFSAERTGGSVSTLTIQRTQQEDSAVYLCASSLMGRGLGEQYFGPGTRLTVT.

This chain uses TRBV7-6 with TRBJ2-4; 7 nucleotides match TRBD1. V lost 5 bases to trimming and J lost 3 bases; unmatched junction nucleotides: 10. The germline V gene has CDR1 SGHVS and CDR2 FNYEAQ. The CDR3 has 16 residues. This chain's CDR3 is CASSPRTGGGKNIQYF. The CDR3 region has the DNA TGTGCCAGCAGCCCTAGGACAGGAGGAGGCAAAAACATTCAGTACTTC. Complete variable domain (other parts from reference TRBV7-6 and TRBJ2-4): GAGVSQSPRYKVTKRGQDVALRCDPISGHVSLYWYRQALGQGPEFLTYFNYEAQQDKSGLPNDRFSAERPEGSISTLTIQRTEQRDSAMYRCASSPRTGGGKNIQYFGAGTRLSVL.

V gene TRBV7-2 combines with J gene TRBJ2-5; D ambiguous. Germline loops: CDR1 SGHTA, CDR2 FQGNSA. This CDR3 spans 15 amino acids. The ends were cut back, 1 base at V and 5 bases at J, with 14 bases in the middle. CDR3 bases: TGTGCCAGCAGCTTAGGTTCCTCCTCCGGGGAGACCCAGTACTTC. This sequence encodes CASSLGSSSGETQYF. Full variable domain (missing parts from reference TRBV7-2 and TRBJ2-5): GAGVSQSPSNKVTEKGKDVELRCDPISGHTALYWYRQSLGQGLEFLIYFQGNSAPDKSGLPSDRFSAERTGGSVSTLTIQRTQQEDSAVYLCASSLGSSSGETQYFGPGTRLLVL.

The CDR3 DNA sequence: TGTGCCAGTAGTACAGGAACGACAGGGGTAGAGACCCAGTACTTC. It codes for CASSTGTTGVETQYF. V is TRBV19 and J is TRBJ2-5; 8 bases agree with TRBD1. With V trimmed by 4 bases and J by 4 bases, 8 bases remained unmatched. The germline V gene encodes CDR1 LNHDA and CDR2 SQIVND (reference sequence). This CDR3 region has 15 residues.

The chain joins TRBV4-1 to TRBJ2-3; possibly TRBD2 for D (5 bases). The germline V gene has CDR1 MGHRA and CDR2 YSYEKL. V shed 7 bases and J shed 6 bases, with 8 bases lying between them. This CDR3 is built from 11 residues. The DNA for the CDR3 is TGCGCCAGCACCCCGGGGGATACGCAGTATTTT. This gives the protein CASTPGDTQYF.

J is TRBJ1-1 and V is TRBV28, with D hard to call. Germline loops: CDR1 MDHEN, CDR2 SYDVKM. Trimming stripped 4 bases from V and 4 bases from J, with 7 bases between. The CDR3 consists of 12 residues. CDR3 region: CASSYSSTEAFF. For the CDR3, the DNA is TGTGCCAGCAGTTACAGTAGCACTGAAGCTTTCTTT. The entire variable domain, with the rest obtained from reference TRBV28 and TRBJ1-1, is as follows: DVKVTQSSRYLVKRTGEKVFLECVQDMDHENMFWYRQDPGLGLRLIYFSYDVKMKEKGDIPEGYSVSREKKERFSLILESASTNQTSMYLCASSYSSTEAFFGQGTRLTVV.

The chain couples TRBV9 to TRBJ2-7; the match to TRBD2 covers 10 bases. Germline loops: CDR1 SGDLS, CDR2 YYNGEE. Trimming cost V 4 bases and J 4 bases; bases outside gene matches: 11. The CDR3 consists of 16 residues. CDR3 DNA: TGTGCCAGCAGCTCCACGGGGACTAGCGCCTTTTACGAGCAGTACTTC. Its translation is CASSSTGTSAFYEQYF. Full variable domain (missing parts from reference TRBV9 and TRBJ2-7): DSGVTQTPKHLITATGQRVTLRCSPRSGDLSVYWYQQSLDQGLQFLIQYYNGEERAKGNILERFSAQQFPDLHSELNLSSLELGDSALYFCASSSTGTSAFYEQYFGPGTRLTVT.

The chain uses TRBV5-1 and TRBJ2-1; the match to TRBD2 covers 7 bases. The germline gives CDR1 SGHRS, CDR2 YFSETQ. Trimming removed 0 bases from V and 0 bases from J; junction bases left unmatched: 3. The CDR3 covers 16 residues. CDR3 loop: CASSLDGGSSYNEQFF. The CDR3 region has the DNA TGCGCCAGCAGCTTGGATGGCGGGAGCTCCTACAATGAGCAGTTCTTC.

This chain uses TRBV9 with TRBJ2-5; 11 bases line up with TRBD2. Losses at the gene ends were 0 bases for V and 4 bases for J; bases not matched to a gene: 5. Germline V gives CDR1 SGDLS, CDR2 YYNGEE. This CDR3 has 16 residues. The CDR3 nucleotides read TGTGCCAGCAGCGTAGAAGTAGCGGGAGGGTCAGAGACCCAGTACTTC. It is translated as CASSVEVAGGSETQYF.

The V gene is TRBV10-2, the J gene TRBJ2-5, with D maybe TRBD1 (5 bases). V was clipped by 0 bases and J by 3 bases, with 8 bases between them. CDR3 size: 14 residues. CDR1 and CDR2 from the germline V gene are WSHSY and SAAADI. The CDR3 DNA reads TGCGCCAGCAGTGAGTCGAGCAGGGAAGAGACCCAGTACTTC. It yields the protein CASSESSREETQYF.

V is TRBV29-1 and J is TRBJ2-5; D remains unclear. This CDR3 is built from 13 residues. Germline lookup yields CDR1 SQVTM and CDR2 ANQGSEA. Trimming shortened V by 6 bases and J by 4 bases, and 15 bases separated the two germline ends. This chain's CDR3 is CSVVDRGGETQYF. DNA of the CDR3: TGCAGCGTGGTGGATCGCGGCGGAGAGACCCAGTACTTC.

The chain employs TRBV7-3 and TRBJ1-5, with D possibly TRBD1 on 5 matching bases. V lost 5 bases and J lost 4, with 9 bases in between. Germline V gives CDR1 SGHTA, CDR2 FQGTGA. The CDR3 spans 13 residues. Here the CDR3 reads CASSQGQNQPQHF. CDR3 in DNA: TGTGCCAGCAGCCAGGGCCAAAATCAGCCCCAGCATTTT.